What follows are 21 T cell receptor beta chains derived from one specimen sequenced in a study of cytomegalovirus exposure and HLA in healthy donors. The primer mix had 60 Vbeta and 13 Jbeta primers. Data came from immunoSEQ multiplex PCR; TCRdb stores just in-frame clones and leaves some out. The repertoire holds more than 65,000 clones, with around 76% as singletons. The sequenced material came from PBMCs. The receptors stem from a man younger than 30 in good health and CMV-seropositive.

The V call is TRBV14, the J call TRBJ2-1, with 7 positions matching TRBD2. The length of the CDR3 is 16 residues. The germline CDR1 and CDR2 sequences are SGHDN and FVKESK. J gave up 9 bases and V 1 base, and 12 bases lay outside the gene matches. The CDR3 coding sequence is TGTGCCAGCAGCCAAGGAAGAGGACTAGTTTATAGTGAGCAGTTCTTC. Translation gives CASSQGRGLVYSEQFF.

The chain has TRBV25-1 and TRBJ2-7; 7 bases are a match to TRBD1. The ends lost 6 bases at V and 4 bases at J; junction bases unmatched: 6. This CDR3 contains 13 residues. CDR1 and CDR2 (germline): MGHDK, SYGVNS. Here the CDR3 reads CASRDRQLYEQYF. The DNA for the CDR3 is TGTGCCAGCAGGGACAGGCAATTATACGAGCAGTACTTC.

The chain couples TRBV10-3 to TRBJ2-7; 13 nucleotides line up with TRBD2. V lost 6 bases, J lost 1 base, and 6 bases stayed unmatched. There are 16 residues in the CDR3. Looked up from germline, CDR1 is ENHRY and CDR2 is SYGVKD. The CDR3 sequence is CAISSPGLAGSYEQYF. CDR3 in DNA: TGTGCCATCAGCTCCCCGGGACTAGCGGGGTCCTACGAGCAGTACTTC.

The genes are TRBV20-1 and TRBJ1-1; D not certain. In germline, CDR1 is DFQATT, CDR2 SNEGSKA (reference sequence). V was clipped by 1 base and J by 8 bases, with 5 bases between them. The CDR3 contains 10 residues. CDR3 DNA: TGCAGTGCTAGAGGAGGAGAAGCTTTCTTT. This sequence encodes CSARGGEAFF.

The chain carries TRBV28 and TRBJ1-5; D unclear. V shed 2 bases and J shed 3 bases, with 11 bases lying between them. Germline V lookup: CDR1 MDHEN, CDR2 SYDVKM. The CDR3 has 15 residues. The CDR3: CASSLPRDYNQPQHF. The CDR3, as DNA: TGTGCCAGCAGTTTACCCCGGGATTACAATCAGCCCCAGCATTTT.

The V and J genes are TRBV6-1 and TRBJ2-1; 8 positions agree with TRBD2. Germline V gene lookup returns CDR1 MNHNS and CDR2 SASEGT. This CDR3 contains 15 residues. The V segment lost 8 bases and the J segment 3 bases; nucleotides outside the gene matches: 9. The CDR3 DNA reads TGTGCCAGCGCCGCCCTAGCGGGCGTCTACAATGAGCAGTTCTTC. It encodes CASAALAGVYNEQFF.

The chain couples TRBV19 to TRBJ2-2; 7 bases are shared with TRBD2. In germline, CDR1 is LNHDA, CDR2 SQIVND (reference sequence). The CDR3 runs 13 residues. Trimming at V came to 6 bases and at J to 6 bases, leaving 4 bases not matched to a gene. The DNA of the CDR3 is TGTGCCAGTAGCCTCGGACTAGCCGGGGAGCTGTTTTTT. It is translated as CASSLGLAGELFF.

This clone was observed a handful of times. The chain employs TRBV10-3 and TRBJ1-1; a possible D gene is TRBD1 (6 bases). CDR3 length: 15 amino acids. Germline CDR1 reads ENHRY; CDR2 reads SYGVKD. V lost 3 bases and J lost 5, with 16 bases in between. The DNA of the CDR3 is TGTGCCATCAGTGAACCGGGAGGGGGTCCGACTGAAGCTTTCTTT. It encodes CAISEPGGGPTEAFF.

The V and J genes are TRBV19 and TRBJ2-7, with 9 bases fitting TRBD1. The V segment lost 5 bases and the J segment 6 bases; nucleotides outside the gene matches: 8. The CDR3 length is 14 residues. Germline CDR1 reads LNHDA; CDR2 reads SQIVND (reference sequence). CDR3 sequence: CASSPPGQGIEQYF. In nucleotides, the CDR3 is TGTGCCAGTAGTCCCCCGGGACAGGGAATCGAGCAGTACTTC.

In DNA, the CDR3 is TGCGCCAGCAGCTTGACAGGGACGGAGACCCAGTACTTC. Translated: CASSLTGTETQYF. The chain has TRBV5-1 and TRBJ2-5, with a possible D match to TRBD1 (6 bases). V was trimmed by 1 base and J by 5 bases, leaving 9 bases between them. Germline V lookup: CDR1 SGHRS, CDR2 YFSETQ. This CDR3 spans 13 amino acids.

The gene calls are TRBV6-5 and TRBJ1-5, with D maybe TRBD1 (6 bases). Trimming stripped 2 bases from V and 11 bases from J, with 7 bases between. Germline CDR1 MNHEY, CDR2 SVGAGI. The CDR3 is 11 amino acids. The CDR3 is CASSYPGAQHF. DNA for the CDR3: TGTGCCAGCAGTTACCCAGGGGCCCAGCATTTT.

The chain is built from TRBV7-2 and TRBJ1-1; possible D gene TRBD1, 5 bases. CDR3 size: 14 residues. Trimming stripped 6 bases from V and 0 bases from J, with 11 bases between. Germline V CDR1 and CDR2: SGHTA, FQGNSA. DNA for the CDR3: TGTGCCAGCAGACGGGGGTTCATGAACACTGAAGCTTTCTTT. Amino acids: CASRRGFMNTEAFF.

The chain uses TRBV28 and TRBJ2-7; unclear D gene. This CDR3 spans 14 amino acids. Trimming took off 10 bases at V and 6 bases at J, with 22 bases between the two ends. The germline V gene has CDR1 MDHEN and CDR2 SYDVKM. This CDR3 reads CATWIGSVSGEQYF. CDR3 nucleotide sequence: TGTGCCACGTGGATCGGCTCCGTTTCGGGCGAGCAGTACTTC. The entire variable domain, with the rest obtained from reference TRBV28 and TRBJ2-7, is as follows: DVKVTQSSRYLVKRTGEKVFLECVQDMDHENMFWYRQDPGLGLRLIYFSYDVKMKEKGDIPEGYSVSREKKERFSLILESASTNQTSMYLCATWIGSVSGEQYFGPGTRLTVT.

The V gene is TRBV18, the J gene TRBJ2-7; D is unclear. The CDR3 is 13 residues long. The germline gives CDR1 KGHSH, CDR2 LQKENI. The ends were cut back, 5 bases at V and 0 bases at J, with 8 bases in the middle. The CDR3 DNA reads as TGTGCCAGCTCATCCCCTAGCTCCTACGAGCAGTACTTC. This sequence encodes CASSSPSSYEQYF. Filled out from reference TRBV18 and TRBJ2-7, the complete variable domain reads NAGVMQNPRHLVRRRGQEARLRCSPMKGHSHVYWYRQLPEEGLKFMVYLQKENIIDESGMPKERFSAEFPKEGPSILRIQQVVRGDSAAYFCASSSPSSYEQYFGPGTRLTVT.

The CDR3 DNA is TGTGCTAGCGGGCAGGGCCTCTCTGGGGCCAACGTCCTGACTTTC. The encoded protein is CASGQGLSGANVLTF. The chain combines TRBV7-7 with TRBJ2-6, with 7 bases matching TRBD2. The CDR3 runs 15 residues. Germline V gene lookup returns CDR1 SSHAT and CDR2 FNYEAQ (reference sequence). Variable domain in full (rest from reference TRBV7-7 and TRBJ2-6): GAGVSQSPRYKVTKRGQDVTLRCDPISSHATLYWYQQALGQGPEFLTYFNYEAQPDKSGLPSDRFSAERPEGSISTLTIQRTEQRDSAMYRCASGQGLSGANVLTFGAGSRLTVL.

The rearrangement links TRBV11-2 to TRBJ2-1, with D tentatively TRBD2 (5 bases). Trimming took off 0 bases at V and 4 bases at J, with 10 bases between the two ends. Germline lookup yields CDR1 SGHAT and CDR2 FQNNGV. CDR3 length equals 15 residues. The CDR3 is CASSLDYQRYNEQFF. The CDR3 nucleotides are TGTGCCAGCAGCTTAGATTATCAGCGGTACAATGAGCAGTTCTTC.

V and J are TRBV7-8 and TRBJ2-7, with 9 positions matching TRBD2. The V gene end was trimmed by 5 bases and the J gene end by 3 bases; junction bases not matched to a gene: 5. The germline V gene encodes CDR1 SGHVS and CDR2 FQNEAQ. The CDR3 spans 14 residues. The CDR3 coding sequence is TGTGCCAGCAGCCGAGCGGGAGGTCACTACGAGCAGTACTTC. It is translated as CASSRAGGHYEQYF.

The chain has TRBV6-5 and TRBJ1-1, with unresolved D. The V end lost 4 bases, the J end lost 7 bases, and 13 bases lay between the germline ends. CDR1 MNHEY and CDR2 SVGAGI come from the germline V gene. The CDR3 is 13 amino acids. The CDR3 protein is CASSLTRADEAFF. CDR3 DNA: TGTGCCAGCAGTTTAACGAGGGCGGATGAAGCTTTCTTT.

The chain uses TRBV5-4 and TRBJ2-1, with TRBD1 matching over 7 bases. The germline CDR1 and CDR2 sequences are SGHNT and YYREEE (reference sequence). The V gene end was trimmed by 0 bases and the J gene end by 7 bases; junction bases not matched to a gene: 1. CDR3 length: 13 residues. In nucleotides, the CDR3 is TGTGCCAGCAGCTTGGACAGGGGAAATGAGCAGTTCTTC. It encodes CASSLDRGNEQFF.

The rearrangement uses TRBV5-4 and TRBJ1-2; D possibly corresponds to TRBD1 (5 bases). V lost 4 bases and J lost 5, with 21 bases in between. This CDR3 is 16 amino acids long. Germline CDR1 and CDR2: SGHNT and YYREEE (reference sequence). CDR3 in amino acids: CASSLGLTGVQYGYTF. CDR3 nucleotide sequence: TGTGCCAGCAGCCTGGGACTTACGGGGGTACAATATGGCTACACCTTC.

This clone occurred a few times. CDR3 region: CASSSTVNTEAFF. CDR3 nucleotides: TGTGCCAGCAGTTCCACAGTGAACACTGAAGCTTTCTTT. The J gene is TRBJ1-1, the V gene TRBV6-5; no definite D call. The CDR3 is 13 residues long. The V end was cut by 4 bases, the J end by 0 bases, with 6 bases between. Germline loops: CDR1 MNHEY, CDR2 SVGAGI.